The rows below give T cell receptor beta chains drawn from one sample of a study of response to subunit inactivated influenza vaccine. One entry per CDR3 protein, called by TCRdb with MiXCR from the RT-PCR reads. This sample yields about 160,000 distinct CDR3 sequences, of which about a tenth are seen a single time; around 11% belongs to the top ten. The source was non-naive T cells sorted from PBMCs, collected about 40 days after vaccination. Receptors were obtained from a man aged 50-59 years who received an inactivated influenza vaccine. The CDR3 runs from the conserved cysteine through the conserved F or W. Each record gives: V gene, J gene, clone size, D gene, CDR3 DNA, CDR3 protein. D genes are given only for firm matches. Only part of the rows carry a size: once, few, many, or a class if the clone is expanded.

TRBV10-3,TRBJ2-1,few,.,TGTGCCATCAGTGAGCGGGACAATGAGCAGTTCTTC,CAISERDNEQFF
TRBV10-3,TRBJ2-7,.,TRBD1,TGTGCCATCAGCCCGGGACAGGCCGCCTACGAGCAGTACTTC,CAISPGQAAYEQYF
TRBV27,TRBJ1-5,few,.,TGTGCCACCTCCTTAGGGGACGGAAGCAATCAGCCCCAGCATTTT,CATSLGDGSNQPQHF
TRBV6-2/TRBV6-3,TRBJ2-1,once,.,TGTGCCAGCAGTTATTCCCTCAGGGTAAAAACCTACAATGAGCAGTTCTTC,CASSYSLRVKTYNEQFF
TRBV28,TRBJ1-5,few,.,TGTGCCAGCAGTTCTCCCCCACAGGTTAGCAATCAGCCCCAGCATTTT,CASSSPPQVSNQPQHF
TRBV30,TRBJ2-5,.,.,TGTGCCTGGAGTGTTGGGCCAGAGACCCAGTACTTC,CAWSVGPETQYF
TRBV4-3,TRBJ2-7,many,.,TGCGCCAGCAGCCAAGGACCCGGGCACGTCTACGAGCAGTACTTC,CASSQGPGHVYEQYF
TRBV28,TRBJ1-6,many,TRBD1,TGTGCCAGCAGTTTTCAGACGACAGGGGCGTTATATAATTCACCCCTCCACTTT,CASSFQTTGALYNSPLHF
TRBV27,TRBJ2-1,many,.,TGTGCCAGCAGTTTAGGCGGCGGGTGGAATGAGCAGTTCTTC,CASSLGGGWNEQFF
TRBV5-1,TRBJ1-1,few,.,TGCGCCAGCAGCTTCGGGTACGGGGCTGACACTGAAGCTTTCTTT,CASSFGYGADTEAFF
TRBV7-9,TRBJ2-3,many,.,TGTGCCAGCAGCTTAGCGGCTCGACTGACAGATACGCAGTATTTT,CASSLAARLTDTQYF
TRBV20-1,TRBJ1-1,many,.,TGCAGTGCTCCCCGGGACAACATGAACACTGAAGCTTTCTTT,CSAPRDNMNTEAFF
TRBV20-1,TRBJ2-5,few,.,TGCAGTGCTCTGGGCCAAGAGACCCAGTACTTC,CSALGQETQYF